Presented here are 19 T cell receptor beta chains from one specimen sequenced in a study of T cell clonality in common variable immunodeficiency. The data were produced by immunoSEQ multiplex PCR, yet TCRdb's version contains in-frame clones alone and is incomplete. The table lists about 19,000 clones, with no singletons. Antigen specificity for these receptors is unknown. Study observations and caveats: Fewer deletions and N-nucleotide insertions were reportedly seen in common variable immunodeficiency TCR beta sequences.

The sample consisted of peripheral blood mononuclear cells. These receptors all come from a human donor with common variable immunodeficiency.

The CDR3 reads CASSQEDRANYGYTF. The part of the CDR3 DNA that was read is TGTGCCAGCTCACAGGAGGACAGGGCTAACTATGGC. V usage is TRBV18 and J usage is TRBJ1-2, with TRBD1 identical over 8 bases. The CDR3 end lies 3 residues beyond the end of the read and is filled in from the germline J gene. This CDR3 has 15 amino acids. Germline CDR1 is KGHSH and CDR2 is LQKENI. Trimming took 4 bases from V and 0 from J; bases not matched to a gene: 4.

This clone was picked up a small number of times. The sequence runs out 3 residues before the end of the CDR3; the remainder is reconstructed from the germline J gene. V gene TRBV13 combines with J gene TRBJ2-1, with D hard to call. Germline values: CDR1 PRHDT, CDR2 FYEKMQ (reference sequence). This CDR3 is 14 amino acids long. Trimming cost V 1 base and J 7 bases, with 11 bases left between them. CDR3 bases read: TGTGCCAGCAGCTTAGTGCTAAAGCTAAATGAG. Translated: CASSLVLKLNE. The CDR3, in full, reads CASSLVLKLNEQFF.

This clone has just a few counts. The DNA ends 3 residues before the CDR3 does, and the rest of the CDR3 is filled in from the germline J gene. This chain joins TRBV5-1 and TRBJ2-6; 9 positions match TRBD1. V lost 0 bases, J lost 2 bases, and 0 bases stayed unmatched. The germline gives CDR1 SGHRS, CDR2 YFSETQ. The CDR3 is 16 residues long. CDR3 sequence: CASSLGDRAGANVLTF. CDR3 bases read: TGCGCCAGCAGCTTGGGGGACAGGGCTGGGGCCAACGTC.

A remark on this clone: Sequencing ends 3 residues short of the CDR3 end; the germline J gene provides the rest. This chain uses TRBV7-9 with TRBJ1-2; D not certain. Germline V gene lookup returns CDR1 SEHNR and CDR2 FQNEAQ (reference sequence). The CDR3 is made up of 12 amino acids. Trimming shortened V by 2 bases and J by 3 bases, and 4 bases separated the two germline ends. CDR3 DNA, as far as it was read: TGTGCCAGCAGCTTACAGTACTATGGC. Encoded protein: CASSLQYYG. The full CDR3 protein is CASSLQYYGYTF. The whole variable domain, remainder taken from reference TRBV7-9 and TRBJ1-2, is DTGVSQNPRHKITKRGQNVTFRCDPISEHNRLYWYRQTLGQGPEFLTYFQNEAQLEKSRLLSDRFSAERPKGSFSTLEIQRTEQGDSAMYLCASSLQYYGYTFGSGTRLTVV.

This clone occurred a few times. The sequenced fragment ends 3 residues before the CDR3 boundary, so the rest is inferred from the germline J gene. This chain uses TRBV11-1 with TRBJ1-4; D is unresolved. This CDR3 is built from 11 residues. Germline CDR1 SGHAT, CDR2 FQDESV (reference sequence). V lost 4 bases and J lost 7, with 4 bases in between. The CDR3 bases that were read are TGTGCCAGCAGCTCTAGTGAAAAA. Translation: CASSSSEK. The entire CDR3 protein reads CASSSSEKLFF.

This clone appeared many times. Coverage ceases 3 residues before the CDR3 finishes, and the germline J gene fills in the end. The chain employs TRBV29-1 and TRBJ2-1; 12 nucleotides match TRBD2. After removal of 7 bases from V and 8 bases from J, the junction contained 6 bases not matched to a gene. Germline-derived CDR1 and CDR2 are SQVTM and ANQGSEA. This CDR3 comprises 13 residues. Partial CDR3 DNA: TGCAGCGGTGGACTAGCGGGAAGGGATGAG. Amino acids: CSGGLAGRDE. The entire CDR3 protein reads CSGGLAGRDEQFF.

This clone was counted ten times or more. The read terminates 3 residues before the CDR3 end, so the remaining end is supplied by the germline J gene. This sequence joins TRBV6-2 or TRBV6-3 and TRBJ1-6; no reliable D call. From germline, CDR1 is MNHEY and CDR2 SVGEGT. The V and J ends lost 11 bases and 10 bases respectively, with 18 bases between them. The CDR3 is 13 residues long. The sequenced CDR3 bases are TGTGCCGGAGGACTTACCGGTTGGTCACCC. Its translation is CAGGLTGWSP. The entire CDR3 is CAGGLTGWSPLHF.

A few counts support this clone. From the germline J gene comes the end of the CDR3, since the read stops 3 residues before it. V usage is TRBV6-2 or TRBV6-3 and J usage is TRBJ2-7; 7 positions match TRBD1. After removal of 4 bases from V and 3 bases from J, the junction contained 3 bases not matched to a gene. The CDR3 contains 13 residues. Looked up from germline, CDR1 is MNHEY and CDR2 is SVGEGT. CDR3 bases read: TGTGCCAGCAGTTGGGGACAGCTCTACGAG. This translates into CASSWGQLYE. The entire CDR3 is CASSWGQLYEQYF.

The table lists this clone with a few counts. The sequence runs out 3 residues before the end of the CDR3; the remainder is reconstructed from the germline J gene. The gene calls are TRBV30 and TRBJ2-1; D is undetermined. The ends were cut back, 0 bases at V and 3 bases at J, with 15 bases in the middle. Germline CDR1 GTSNPN, CDR2 SVGIG (reference sequence). There are 16 residues in the CDR3. The covered CDR3 bases are TGTGCCTGGAGTGTAACTATATTGGGTCTCTACAATGAG. Translated, it gives CAWSVTILGLYNE. The whole CDR3 protein is CAWSVTILGLYNEQFF. Based on the CDR3 plus reference TRBV30 and TRBJ2-1, the full variable domain is SQTIHQWPATLVQPVGSPLSLECTVEGTSNPNLYWYRQAAGRGLQLLFYSVGIGQISSEVPQNLSASRPQDRQFILSSKKLLLSDSGFYLCAWSVTILGLYNEQFFGPGTRLTVL.

This clone was seen a handful of times. The observed sequence ends 3 residues before the CDR3 terminus, with the missing tail filled in from the germline J gene. The chain carries TRBV6-2 or TRBV6-3 and TRBJ2-5; the D is unclear. V was pared by 5 bases and J by 7 bases, with 11 bases between. The CDR3 length is 12 residues. Germline CDR1 MNHEY, CDR2 SVGEGT. The CDR3 bases that were read are TGTGCCAGCAGTCCAGAGGTTGGGACC. Translation gives CASSPEVGT. The whole CDR3 is CASSPEVGTQYF.

This clone was detected a few times. The read terminates 3 residues ahead of where the CDR3 ends, so the germline J gene completes it. This sequence joins TRBV18 and TRBJ2-3; 9 positions match TRBD2. Germline-derived CDR1 and CDR2 are KGHSH and LQKENI. The V gene end was trimmed by 1 base and the J gene end by 4 bases; junction bases not matched to a gene: 6. The CDR3 is 16 amino acids. The CDR3 is CASSPRFSGSADTQYF. Incomplete CDR3 DNA: TGTGCCAGCTCACCACGCTTTAGCGGGAGCGCAGATACG.

This clone was seen only a few times. The sequence runs out 3 residues before the end of the CDR3; the remainder is reconstructed from the germline J gene. This chain joins TRBV6-2 or TRBV6-3 and TRBJ2-1, with 7 positions matching TRBD2. CDR1 is MNHEY and CDR2 is SVGEGT in the germline V gene. The CDR3 length is 15 residues. V shed 4 bases, J shed 3 bases, and the junction held 6 bases outside the gene matches. CDR3 DNA (partial): TGTGCCAGCAGTTCCCCTCGGGACTACTACAATGAG. It codes for CASSSPRDYYNE. The entire CDR3 is CASSSPRDYYNEQFF.

This clone was recorded a few times. The read gets to within 3 residues of the CDR3 end, and the germline J gene fills in the rest. The chain links TRBV10-3 to TRBJ2-5; TRBD1 matches 11 bases. CDR3 size: 16 residues. After removal of 2 bases from V and 5 bases from J, the junction contained 7 bases not matched to a gene. Per the germline V gene, CDR1 is ENHRY and CDR2 is SYGVKD. The DNA read from the CDR3 is TGTGCCATCAGTGAGGGACAGGGGGCTCTGAGGGAGACC. Translated: CAISEGQGALRET. The whole CDR3 sequence reads CAISEGQGALRETQYF.

Note on this clone: The CDR3 extends 3 residues past the end of the read, so its final part is completed from the germline J gene. V and J are TRBV5-5 and TRBJ2-7; a possible D gene is TRBD1 (5 bases). The CDR3 runs to 15 residues. The V and J ends lost 0 bases and 3 bases respectively, with 13 bases between them. CDR1 is SGHKS and CDR2 is YYEKEE in the germline V gene (reference sequence). The CDR3 sequence: CASSLAGQGFYEQYF. Partial CDR3 DNA: TGTGCCAGCAGCTTGGCAGGGCAGGGATTCTACGAG.

About this clone: From the germline J gene comes the end of the CDR3, since the read stops 3 residues before it. The chain recombines TRBV11-3 with TRBJ2-2; no reliable D call. This CDR3 region has 13 residues. Trimming removed 1 base from V and 5 bases from J, with 5 bases in between. The V gene's germline CDR1 is SGHNT and CDR2 YENEEA. The part of the CDR3 DNA that was read is TGTGCCAGCAGCTTAGCCTCGACCGGGGAG. Translation gives CASSLASTGE. The full CDR3 sequence reads CASSLASTGELFF. The complete variable domain, with remaining parts taken from reference TRBV11-3 and TRBJ2-2, reads EAGVVQSPRYKIIEKKQPVAFWCNPISGHNTLYWYLQNLGQGPELLIRYENEEAVDDSQLPKDRFSAERLKGVDSTLKIQPAELGDSAVYLCASSLASTGELFFGEGSRLTVL.

Comments on this clone: Sequencing ends 3 residues short of the CDR3 end; the germline J gene provides the rest. This chain joins TRBV19 and TRBJ2-1; no definite D call. Germline loops: CDR1 LNHDA, CDR2 SQIVND (reference sequence). The CDR3 totals 15 residues. Trimming took 5 bases from V and 4 from J, leaving 15 bases between them. CDR3 sequence: CASSPRQIQYNEQFF. The part of the CDR3 DNA that was read is TGTGCCAGTAGTCCCCGACAAATACAATACAATGAG. The variable domain in full, completed from reference TRBV19 and TRBJ2-1, reads DGGITQSPKYLFRKEGQNVTLSCEQNLNHDAMYWYRQDPGQGLRLIYYSQIVNDFQKGDIAEGYSVSREKKESFPLTVTSAQKNPTAFYLCASSPRQIQYNEQFFGPGTRLTVL.

This clone has a handful of counts. Read coverage stops 3 residues before the CDR3 terminus; the germline J gene supplies the remainder. This chain links TRBV19 with TRBJ2-5; a weak D match, TRBD1 (6 bases). Germline CDR1 is LNHDA and CDR2 is SQIVND (reference sequence). V was trimmed by 1 base and J by 4 bases, leaving 16 bases between them. This CDR3 has 16 residues. CDR3 protein: CASSIGSTGIGETQYF. CDR3 DNA, as far as it was read: TGTGCCAGTAGTATAGGTTCTACAGGGATCGGAGAGACC.

As concerns this clone: Read coverage stops 3 residues before the CDR3 terminus; the germline J gene supplies the remainder. The J gene is TRBJ2-5, the V gene TRBV20-1, with D possibly being TRBD2 (5 bases). This CDR3 region has 13 residues. The V gene lost 4 bases and the J gene lost 2 bases, with 11 bases spanning the gap. Germline CDR1 DFQATT, CDR2 SNEGSKA (reference sequence). The CDR3 DNA, read in part, is TGCAGTGCTACGCCCGGGGAACAAGAGACC. Protein product: CSATPGEQET. The full CDR3 protein is CSATPGEQETQYF.

A remark on this clone: The CDR3 goes on 3 residues after the read ends, and that part is filled in from the germline J gene. The chain couples TRBV18 to TRBJ1-5; the match to TRBD1 covers 9 bases. Germline V CDR1 and CDR2: KGHSH, LQKENI. V lost 6 bases, J lost 1 base, and 4 bases stayed unmatched. This CDR3 contains 15 residues. The CDR3 here is CASSAGTGSNQPQHF. The DNA read from the CDR3 is TGTGCCAGCTCGGCCGGGACAGGGAGCAATCAGCCC.